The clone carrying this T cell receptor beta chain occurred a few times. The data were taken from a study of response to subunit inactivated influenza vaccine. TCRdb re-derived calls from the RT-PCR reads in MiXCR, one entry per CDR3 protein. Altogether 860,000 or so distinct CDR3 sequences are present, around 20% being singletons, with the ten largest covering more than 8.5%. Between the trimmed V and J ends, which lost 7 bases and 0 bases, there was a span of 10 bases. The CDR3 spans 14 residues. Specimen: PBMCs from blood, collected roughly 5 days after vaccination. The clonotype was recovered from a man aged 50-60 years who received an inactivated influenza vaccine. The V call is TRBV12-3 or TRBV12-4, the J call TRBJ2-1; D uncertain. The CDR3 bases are TGTGCCAGCACCTTCGCTAGCTCCTACAATGAGCAGTTCTTC. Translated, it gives CASTFASSYNEQFF.